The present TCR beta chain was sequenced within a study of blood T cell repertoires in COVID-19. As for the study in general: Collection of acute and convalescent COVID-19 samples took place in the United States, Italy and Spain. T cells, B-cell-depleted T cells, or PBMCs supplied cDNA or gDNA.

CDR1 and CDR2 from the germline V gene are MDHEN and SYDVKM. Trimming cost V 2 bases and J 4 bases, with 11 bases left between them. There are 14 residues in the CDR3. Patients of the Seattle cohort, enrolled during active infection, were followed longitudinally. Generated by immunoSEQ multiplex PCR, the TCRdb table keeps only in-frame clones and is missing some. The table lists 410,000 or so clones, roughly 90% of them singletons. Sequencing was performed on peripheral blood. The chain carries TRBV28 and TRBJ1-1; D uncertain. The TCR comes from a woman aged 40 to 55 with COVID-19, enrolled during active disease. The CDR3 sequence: CASSLGRYGTEAFF. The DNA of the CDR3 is TGTGCCAGCAGTTTAGGGAGGTACGGCACTGAAGCTTTCTTT.